A selection of T cell receptor beta chains follows, all from one sample in a study of CXCR3-negative and CXCR3-positive naive CD8 T cells. No DNA is given; TCRdb re-called the 5' RACE reads and lists each CDR3 protein once. This table lists 75,000 to 100,000 distinct CDR3 sequences. The sample consisted of naive CXCR3+ CD8+ T cells from blood. These receptors all stem from a human donor in good health. Some clones in this sample may be carry-over from other donors' samples. Each CDR3 is given with its conserved first and last residue.

V	J	CDR3
TRBV29-1	TRBJ2-2	CSVEEHEAGVTGELFF
TRBV28	TRBJ2-7	CASSYRAGWEQYF
TRBV5-1	TRBJ2-1	CASSPIGGYNEQFF
TRBV4-1	TRBJ2-7	CASSQDGAGGSYEQYF
TRBV28	TRBJ2-2	CASSFMTGELFF
TRBV6-5	TRBJ2-5	CASSSTGGKTQYF
TRBV11-2	TRBJ2-7	CASSTDSYEQYF
TRBV15	TRBJ2-1	CATETTNEQFF
TRBV12-3/TRBV12-4	TRBJ2-5	CASRPGQGSLEETQYF
TRBV19	TRBJ2-7	CASRAGSEQYF
TRBV4-2	TRBJ2-3	CASSQDGWTQYF